This T cell receptor (beta chain) is from a study of T-cell memory formation after mild COVID-19. CDR1 and CDR2 (germline): SGHTA, FQGNSA. The CDR3 is 16 residues long. V lost 1 base and J lost 4, with 16 bases in between. Only a few counts were recorded for this clonotype. TCRdb reprocessed the 5' RACE reads via MiXCR and lists one record per CDR3 protein. The profile shows about 190,000 distinct CDR3 sequences, 15% to 20% of them singletons. Sequencing used PBMCs or a T cell subset sorted from them (not recorded which). The V gene is TRBV7-2, the J gene TRBJ1-1; weak D call: TRBD1 (5 bases). The TCR sequence derives from an adult woman who had mild COVID-19 (a few samples of this study predate the infection). Cell type and time point are not known. The CDR3 here is CASSLVPPREGTEAFF. The DNA of the CDR3 is TGTGCCAGCAGCTTAGTCCCCCCCAGGGAGGGCACTGAAGCTTTCTTT.